Listed here are 29 T cell receptor beta chains from one sample, sequenced in a study of CD8 T cells in Susac syndrome. Reverse transcription used roughly 0.45 to 1 ug RNA and random hexamers. TCRdb reprocessed the immunoSEQ multiplex PCR reads with MiXCR, giving one entry per CDR3 protein. The sample holds roughly 250,000 distinct CDR3 sequences, almost 97% seen once. Sequenced material: CD4+ T cells from PBMCs. The source is a human donor with Susac syndrome.

This sequence joins TRBV5-4 and TRBJ2-1, with D possibly TRBD2 on 6 matching bases. The V end was cut by 4 bases, the J end by 7 bases, with 18 bases between. Germline V gives CDR1 SGHNT, CDR2 YYREEE (reference sequence). The CDR3 runs to 15 residues. In DNA, the CDR3 is TGTGCCAGCAGCCCTTTAGCGGATGTTATGAATGAGCAGTTCTTC. Translation gives CASSPLADVMNEQFF.

The sample holds one count of this clonotype. This chain connects TRBV4-2 to TRBJ2-4, with TRBD2 matching 8 bases. The junction had 4 bases not matched to a gene; V was cut back by 0 bases and J by 0 bases. CDR1 and CDR2 from the germline V gene are LGHNA and YNFKEQ. The CDR3 totals 17 residues. The CDR3 region is CASSQETLAGAKNIQYF. CDR3 in DNA: TGTGCCAGCAGCCAAGAGACTCTAGCGGGAGCCAAAAACATTCAGTACTTC.

This rearrangement joins TRBV7-8 to TRBJ2-4; TRBD2 matches 8 bases. The V and J ends lost 4 bases and 4 bases, in that order; junction bases with no gene match: 15. Germline V gene sequence: CDR1 SGHVS, CDR2 FQNEAQ. CDR3 length equals 18 residues. In nucleotides, the CDR3 is TGTGCCAGCAGCTCCACGCGAAGGGGGACTAGTCTGAAAAACATTCAGTACTTC. It encodes CASSSTRRGTSLKNIQYF. Complete variable domain (other parts from reference TRBV7-8 and TRBJ2-4): GAGVSQSPRYKVAKRGQDVALRCDPISGHVSLFWYQQALGQGPEFLTYFQNEAQLDKSGLPSDRFFAERPEGSVSTLKIQRTQQEDSAVYLCASSSTRRGTSLKNIQYFGAGTRLSVL.

The chain recombines TRBV5-1 with TRBJ2-1; unclear D gene. Trimming pared 0 bases from V and 3 bases from J, leaving 10 bases between. The CDR3 covers 15 residues. Germline CDR1 and CDR2: SGHRS and YFSETQ. CDR3 sequence: CASSLVAEIYNEQFF. DNA for the CDR3: TGCGCCAGCAGCTTGGTCGCGGAGATCTACAATGAGCAGTTCTTC.

The chain carries TRBV11-2 and TRBJ1-1; D is perhaps TRBD1 (5 bases). V dropped 4 bases and J dropped 0 bases, with 12 bases sitting between them. Germline CDR1 reads SGHAT; CDR2 reads FQNNGV. CDR3 length: 15 amino acids. CDR3 residues: CASSYARVMNTEAFF. CDR3 nucleotide sequence: TGTGCCAGCAGCTACGCCAGGGTTATGAACACTGAAGCTTTCTTT.

The chain is built from TRBV3-1 and TRBJ2-1; a weak D match, TRBD1 (7 bases). This CDR3 has 14 residues. Deletions cut 2 bases from V and 10 bases from J, with 15 bases between. The germline V gene has CDR1 LGHDT and CDR2 YNNKEL (reference sequence). The CDR3 DNA follows: TGTGCCAGCAGCCAACCCCTACAGGGGAGGGAGCAGTTCTTC. Protein sequence: CASSQPLQGREQFF.

The V and J genes are TRBV12-3 or TRBV12-4 and TRBJ1-2; perhaps TRBD1 as D (5 bases). V was shortened by 7 bases and J by 8 bases, with 17 bases between the two germline ends. There are 13 residues in the CDR3. The CDR3 coding sequence is TGTGCCAGCACCCATTGGGGGTCAGAAGGCTACACCTTC. This gives the protein CASTHWGSEGYTF.

The V call is TRBV20-1, the J call TRBJ2-5; 9 bases align to TRBD2. The ends lost 3 bases at V and 3 bases at J; junction bases unmatched: 2. Germline V gives CDR1 DFQATT, CDR2 SNEGSKA (reference sequence). There are 13 residues in the CDR3. The CDR3 DNA reads as TGCAGTGCTAGTCCTAGCGGGAAAGAGACCCAGTACTTC. Its protein product is CSASPSGKETQYF.

This rearrangement joins TRBV7-6 to TRBJ2-3; D may be TRBD2 (6 bases). Germline CDR1 SGHVS, CDR2 FNYEAQ. This CDR3 spans 17 amino acids. The germline V and J ends were trimmed by 1 base and 3 bases, with 17 bases remaining between them. CDR3 sequence (DNA): TGTGCCAGCAGCTTAGTTGTTAGCGGAACGGGAACAGATACGCAGTATTTT. Encoded protein: CASSLVVSGTGTDTQYF.

This clonotype occurred a few times. The rearrangement joins TRBV20-1 to TRBJ2-3, with TRBD1 identical over 9 bases. Losses at the gene ends were 5 bases for V and 3 bases for J; bases not matched to a gene: 3. The germline CDR1 and CDR2 sequences are DFQATT and SNEGSKA (reference sequence). This CDR3 is 13 amino acids long. The CDR3 DNA reads as TGCAGTGCTGAACAGGGGGCTACAGATACGCAGTATTTT. Translated: CSAEQGATDTQYF.

The rearrangement joins TRBV7-9 to TRBJ2-1; the D is unclear. Per the germline V gene, CDR1 is SEHNR and CDR2 is FQNEAQ (reference sequence). This CDR3 contains 11 residues. V lost 4 bases to trimming and J lost 9 bases, with 7 bases between them. For the CDR3, the DNA is TGTGCCAGCAGCTCAGAAGCTGAGCAGTTCTTC. Translating gives CASSSEAEQFF.

The rearrangement uses TRBV28 and TRBJ1-2; no clear D. Trimming cost V 8 bases and J 6 bases, with 16 bases left between them. Germline CDR1 and CDR2: MDHEN and SYDVKM. This CDR3 contains 13 residues. The CDR3 here is CASDAAERDGYTF. The DNA of the CDR3 is TGTGCCAGCGACGCAGCAGAACGGGATGGCTACACCTTC.

This chain connects TRBV29-1 to TRBJ1-2; 8 bases align to TRBD1. Trimming removed 5 bases from V and 8 bases from J; junction bases left unmatched: 4. Looked up from germline, CDR1 is SQVTM and CDR2 is ANQGSEA. This CDR3 spans 11 amino acids. Here the CDR3 reads CSVSGGLGYTF. CDR3 sequence (DNA): TGCAGCGTTTCAGGGGGCTTAGGCTACACCTTC. Full variable domain (outside the CDR3, taken from reference TRBV29-1 and TRBJ1-2): SAVISQKPSRDICQRGTSLTIQCQVDSQVTMMFWYRQQPGQSLTLIATANQGSEATYESGFVIDKFPISRPNLTFSTLTVSNMSPEDSSIYLCSVSGGLGYTFGSGTRLTVV.

This chain links TRBV10-3 with TRBJ1-2; 7 bases line up with TRBD1. The germline gives CDR1 ENHRY, CDR2 SYGVKD. The CDR3 has 15 amino acids. After removal of 4 bases from V and 5 bases from J, the junction contained 10 bases not matched to a gene. For the CDR3, the DNA is TGTGCCATCAGTGCCCGAATGGGCAGGGGGTATGGCTACACCTTC. Translating it yields CAISARMGRGYGYTF.

The chain employs TRBV30 and TRBJ1-2, with TRBD1 identical over 8 bases. V gave up 6 bases and J gave up 2 bases; unmatched junction bases: 5. CDR1 and CDR2 from the germline V gene are GTSNPN and SVGIG (reference sequence). The CDR3 spans 13 residues. CDR3 DNA: TGTGCCTGTCCGGGACAGGAAAACTATGGCTACACCTTC. Translation gives CACPGQENYGYTF. Full variable domain (missing parts from reference TRBV30 and TRBJ1-2): SQTIHQWPATLVQPVGSPLSLECTVEGTSNPNLYWYRQAAGRGLQLLFYSVGIGQISSEVPQNLSASRPQDRQFILSSKKLLLSDSGFYLCACPGQENYGYTFGSGTRLTVV.

This rearrangement joins TRBV3-1 to TRBJ1-2; D unresolved. Trimming removed 1 base at V and 3 bases at J, with 9 bases between. This CDR3 has 14 amino acids. Germline V gene lookup returns CDR1 LGHDT and CDR2 YNNKEL (reference sequence). In nucleotides, the CDR3 is TGTGCCAGCAGCCAAGTTGGCTCGGACTATGGCTACACCTTC. Protein: CASSQVGSDYGYTF. The full variable domain, completed using reference TRBV3-1 and TRBJ1-2, is DTAVSQTPKYLVTQMGNDKSIKCEQNLGHDTMYWYKQDSKKFLKIMFSYNNKELIINETVPNRFSPKSPDKAHLNLHINSLELGDSAVYFCASSQVGSDYGYTFGSGTRLTVV.

The V call is TRBV7-2, the J call TRBJ2-7; D call uncertain. This CDR3 contains 11 residues. Germline-derived CDR1 and CDR2 are SGHTA and FQGNSA. Trimming removed 0 bases at V and 7 bases at J, with 4 bases between. Written as DNA, the CDR3 is TGTGCCAGCAGCTTAGCCAGAGAGCAGTACTTC. Translation: CASSLAREQYF.

The chain has TRBV12-3 or TRBV12-4 and TRBJ1-5, with D possibly matching TRBD1 (5 bases). The V and J ends lost 6 bases and 6 bases respectively, with 15 bases between them. The CDR3 sequence is 14 residues long. Written as DNA, the CDR3 is TGTGCCAGCAGCCTAGTTGTCGGGGCTCAGCCCCAGCATTTT. It specifies CASSLVVGAQPQHF.

This chain uses TRBV23-1 with TRBJ2-7; D not resolved. TRBV23-1 qualifies as an ORF whose function is uncertain. Trimming stripped 0 bases from V and 2 bases from J, with 14 bases between. The CDR3 has 16 residues. The CDR3 loop reads CASSQSGLIEAYEQYF. The CDR3 nucleotides are TGCGCCAGCAGTCAATCGGGTCTTATCGAGGCCTACGAGCAGTACTTC.

This chain connects TRBV9 to TRBJ2-2; the D gene is possibly TRBD2 (6 bases). The CDR3 contains 14 residues. Germline assignment: CDR1 SGDLS and CDR2 YYNGEE. Trimming pared 0 bases from V and 5 bases from J, leaving 8 bases between. The CDR3: CASSVGGATGELFF. The CDR3, as DNA: TGTGCCAGCAGCGTAGGCGGGGCGACCGGGGAGCTGTTTTTT.

This chain uses TRBV20-1 with TRBJ2-7; D not resolved. Between the trimmed V and J ends, which lost 5 bases and 2 bases, there was a span of 13 bases. The CDR3 is 13 amino acids. CDR1 is DFQATT and CDR2 is SNEGSKA in the germline V gene (reference sequence). CDR3: CSAYPGEAYEQYF. In DNA, the CDR3 is TGCAGTGCTTACCCGGGTGAAGCCTACGAGCAGTACTTC.

V usage is TRBV7-6 and J usage is TRBJ2-5, with D unclear. The CDR3 is 16 residues long. Trimming took 7 bases from V and 2 from J, leaving 20 bases between them. Germline V gives CDR1 SGHVS, CDR2 FNYEAQ. The CDR3 coding sequence is TGTGCCAGCACCCCGAACGGGCAGGTGGTTCAAGAGACCCAGTACTTC. Residues: CASTPNGQVVQETQYF.

V is TRBV30 and J is TRBJ2-7; D is unresolved. The CDR3 has 12 amino acids. V lost 2 bases, J lost 2 bases, and 7 bases lay in between. The germline V gene encodes CDR1 GTSNPN and CDR2 SVGIG (reference sequence). The CDR3 is CAWSLPAYEQYF. CDR3 in DNA: TGTGCCTGGAGTCTCCCAGCCTACGAGCAGTACTTC. The full variable domain, with the rest looked up from reference TRBV30 and TRBJ2-7, is SQTIHQWPATLVQPVGSPLSLECTVEGTSNPNLYWYRQAAGRGLQLLFYSVGIGQISSEVPQNLSASRPQDRQFILSSKKLLLSDSGFYLCAWSLPAYEQYFGPGTRLTVT.

V and J are TRBV29-1 and TRBJ2-2, with 10 bases matching TRBD1. Germline CDR1 reads SQVTM; CDR2 reads ANQGSEA. Trimming at V came to 7 bases and at J to 4 bases, leaving 3 bases not matched to a gene. The length of the CDR3 is 13 residues. The DNA of the CDR3 is TGCAGCGCCGGGACAGGGGTCACCGGGGAGCTGTTTTTT. This sequence encodes CSAGTGVTGELFF.

The rearrangement uses TRBV5-1 and TRBJ2-5, with D perhaps matching TRBD1 or TRBD2 (5 bases each). CDR3 size: 15 residues. Germline CDR1 and CDR2: SGHRS and YFSETQ. With 1 base removed from V and 5 bases from J, the gap between germline ends came to 15 bases. The DNA of the CDR3 is TGCGCCAGCAGCTTGATGTCAGGTGGGGACGAGACCCAGTACTTC. Translated, it gives CASSLMSGGDETQYF.

This chain connects TRBV29-1 to TRBJ2-1; 7 nucleotides align to TRBD2. Per the germline V gene, CDR1 is SQVTM and CDR2 is ANQGSEA. The CDR3 is 15 residues long. V was pared by 7 bases and J by 4 bases, with 13 bases of the junction left unmatched. This CDR3 reads CSALPRREPYNEQFF. CDR3 sequence (DNA): TGCAGCGCCTTGCCTAGGCGGGAGCCTTACAATGAGCAGTTCTTC.

This sequence joins TRBV7-3 and TRBJ1-1; D perhaps matches TRBD1 (5 bases). The CDR3 totals 13 residues. Between the trimmed V and J ends, which lost 2 bases and 4 bases, there was a span of 8 bases. Germline CDR1 is SGHTA and CDR2 is FQGTGA. The CDR3 DNA sequence: TGTGCCAGCAGCTTACTCGGGGGCACTGAAGCTTTCTTT. Its translation is CASSLLGGTEAFF.

The chain links TRBV25-1 to TRBJ2-7; perhaps D is TRBD1 or TRBD2 (6 bases each). Between the trimmed V and J ends, which lost 6 bases and 6 bases, there was a span of 27 bases. The CDR3 extends over 17 amino acids. Germline assignment: CDR1 MGHDK and CDR2 SYGVNS. CDR3 sequence (DNA): TGTGCCAGCAGAACGGAGGGGGTAACTCTTCAAAATTGCGAGCAGTACTTC. It encodes CASRTEGVTLQNCEQYF.

This clonotype appeared a single time. V is TRBV4-1 and J is TRBJ2-7; D is tentatively TRBD1 or TRBD2 (6 bases each). CDR1 and CDR2 (germline): MGHRA, YSYEKL. The CDR3 totals 16 residues. Trimming left V 4 bases short and J 7 bases short, with 23 bases between. The CDR3 nucleotides are TGCGCCAGCAGCCCCCCTCCGGGGGCGAATTTGAAAGAGCAGTACTTC. The encoded protein is CASSPPPGANLKEQYF.